These 4 T cell receptor beta chains were sequenced from one sample in a study of metastatic and nonmetastatic thyroid tumors. From the PCR reads, TCRdb re-called clones with MiXCR. The sample yields 3,500 to 5,000 clones, approximately 35% seen once. Thyroid surgery took place with no prior treatment in any patient. The sample taken for sequencing was tumor tissue. These receptors originate from a male donor with papillary thyroid cancer or a benign thyroid nodule (not recorded which). Some clones in this sample may be carry-over from other donors' samples.

The V call is TRBV12-3 or TRBV12-4, the J call TRBJ2-1, with D tentatively TRBD2 (6 bases). Trimming pared 6 bases from V and 8 bases from J, leaving 14 bases between. The CDR3 has 13 residues. CDR3 sequence reads: CASRSPPGDEQFF. The CDR3 bases are TGTGCCAGCAGATCTCCCCCGGGAGATGAGCAGTTCTTC.

In its sample, this clone was seen a few times. The chain has TRBV5-1 and TRBJ2-3; 9 nucleotides align to TRBD1. Trimming took 4 bases from V and 4 from J; bases not matched to a gene: 10. CDR1 and CDR2 from the germline V gene are SGHRS and YFSETQ. The CDR3 loop spans 16 amino acids. CDR3 nucleotides: TGCGCCAGCAGCCCCGAACAGGGGGCACGGTCAGATACGCAGTATTTT. Translated: CASSPEQGARSDTQYF.

This clone has more than one count but fewer than ten. The genes are TRBV28 and TRBJ2-3; the D call may be TRBD1 or TRBD2 (5 bases each). The germline V gene has CDR1 MDHEN and CDR2 SYDVKM. The ends were cut back, 2 bases at V and 7 bases at J, with 13 bases in the middle. CDR3 length equals 14 residues. The DNA of the CDR3 is TGTGCCAGCAGTTTAATAGGGGAGACGCATACGCAGTATTTT. This encodes CASSLIGETHTQYF. The whole variable domain, filled in from reference TRBV28 and TRBJ2-3, reads DVKVTQSSRYLVKRTGEKVFLECVQDMDHENMFWYRQDPGLGLRLIYFSYDVKMKEKGDIPEGYSVSREKKERFSLILESASTNQTSMYLCASSLIGETHTQYFGPGTRLTVL.

The chain carries TRBV6-2 or TRBV6-3 and TRBJ2-3, with D possibly being TRBD1 or TRBD2 (5 bases each). This CDR3 is built from 18 residues. Germline loops: CDR1 MNHEY, CDR2 SVGEGT. Trimming pared 8 bases from V and 0 bases from J, leaving 24 bases between. In nucleotides, the CDR3 is TGTGCCAGCGTCGGTCGGGGCCCAACTTTGACTAGCACAGATACGCAGTATTTT. Its translation: CASVGRGPTLTSTDTQYF.